Shown below are 19 T cell receptor beta chains from a single sample sequenced in a study of OX40 agonist ivuxolimab in advanced cancers. Generated by immunoSEQ multiplex PCR, the TCRdb table keeps only in-frame clones and is missing some. The data hold some 45,000 clones, with 70% to 90% observed a single time. The specimen was CD4+ or CD8+ T cells sorted from blood, collected in a trial of the OX40 agonist ivuxolimab. The origin of the receptors is an adult with an advanced solid tumor such as melanoma, head and neck, liver or kidney cancer.

The chain is built from TRBV30 and TRBJ1-2; D uncertain. CDR1 GTSNPN and CDR2 SVGIG come from the germline V gene (reference sequence). CDR3 length equals 12 residues. Trimming cost V 4 bases and J 8 bases, with 14 bases left between them. In DNA, the CDR3 is TGTGCCTGGAACCCTACACCACGGGGCTACACCTTC. Its translation is CAWNPTPRGYTF. Using reference TRBV30 and TRBJ1-2 for the parts outside the CDR3, the full variable domain is SQTIHQWPATLVQPVGSPLSLECTVEGTSNPNLYWYRQAAGRGLQLLFYSVGIGQISSEVPQNLSASRPQDRQFILSSKKLLLSDSGFYLCAWNPTPRGYTFGSGTRLTVV.

This clone was recorded a few times. This sequence joins TRBV7-2 and TRBJ2-2; 12 bases align to TRBD1. The CDR3 covers 17 residues. The V gene's germline CDR1 is SGHTA and CDR2 FQGNSA. The V and J ends lost 5 bases and 5 bases, in that order; junction bases with no gene match: 9. CDR3 residues: CASSLRGQGALTGELFF. CDR3 coding DNA: TGTGCCAGCAGCCTGAGGGGACAGGGGGCGCTTACCGGGGAGCTGTTTTTT.

This chain links TRBV6-1 with TRBJ2-7, with D uncertain. The germline V and J ends were trimmed by 7 bases and 2 bases, with 15 bases remaining between them. Germline CDR1 and CDR2: MNHNS and SASEGT. CDR3 size: 14 residues. DNA for the CDR3: TGTGCCAGCATCAGTGTCGGTAACACCTACGAGCAGTACTTC. This translates into CASISVGNTYEQYF.

The chain recombines TRBV7-8 with TRBJ2-1; 15 bases agree with TRBD2. The CDR3 covers 17 residues. The ends lost 5 bases at V and 9 bases at J; junction bases unmatched: 11. Germline V CDR1 and CDR2: SGHVS, FQNEAQ. CDR3 DNA sequence: TGTGCCAGCAGCCCCGGGACTAGCGGGGGGTTGGTCAGTGAGCAGTTCTTC. Translating it yields CASSPGTSGGLVSEQFF.

CDR3 in amino acids: CASSYGQDLNYGYTF. The CDR3 coding sequence is TGTGCCAGCAGCTACGGACAGGACCTTAACTATGGCTACACCTTC. J is TRBJ1-2 and V is TRBV11-2, with TRBD1 matching over 7 bases. The J segment lost 1 base and the V segment lost 4 bases, leaving 6 bases of the junction unmatched. Germline V gives CDR1 SGHAT, CDR2 FQNNGV. CDR3 length equals 15 residues. Drawing the rest from reference TRBV11-2 and TRBJ1-2, the complete variable domain is EAGVAQSPRYKIIEKRQSVAFWCNPISGHATLYWYQQILGQGPKLLIQFQNNGVVDDSQLPKDRFSAERLKGVDSTLKIQPAKLEDSAVYLCASSYGQDLNYGYTFGSGTRLTVV.

J is TRBJ2-1 and V is TRBV10-1; possibly TRBD1 for D (5 bases). The V gene's germline CDR1 is WNHNN and CDR2 SYGVQD (reference sequence). This CDR3 spans 12 amino acids. V lost 8 bases and J 6 bases, leaving 11 bases between the germline ends. The DNA of the CDR3 is TGCGCCAGCGGTTGGACAATCAATGAGCAGTTCTTC. Translating it yields CASGWTINEQFF.

The genes are TRBV19 and TRBJ2-7; 7 bases are shared with TRBD1. Trimming cost V 3 bases and J 2 bases; bases outside gene matches: 7. This CDR3 comprises 15 residues. Looked up from germline, CDR1 is LNHDA and CDR2 is SQIVND (reference sequence). This chain's CDR3 is CASSIFAGTAYEQYF. CDR3 in DNA: TGTGCCAGTAGTATCTTCGCCGGGACAGCCTACGAGCAGTACTTC.

The chain combines TRBV18 with TRBJ1-3; D uncertain. The CDR3 has 12 residues. Trimming took 3 bases from V and 4 from J, leaving 4 bases between them. The germline V gene has CDR1 KGHSH and CDR2 LQKENI. CDR3 loop: CASSPGGNTIYF. As DNA, the CDR3 is TGTGCCAGCTCACCGGGAGGAAACACCATATATTTT.

A single count supports this clone. The CDR3 region has the DNA TGTGCCAGCTCACAGGACAGGGGGTCTTCCGGAAACACCATATATTTT. Its protein product is CASSQDRGSSGNTIYF. The chain is built from TRBV18 and TRBJ1-3; TRBD1 agrees at 10 bases. In germline, CDR1 is KGHSH, CDR2 LQKENI. The CDR3 is 16 amino acids. The ends lost 4 bases at V and 4 bases at J; junction bases unmatched: 7.

The V and J genes are TRBV7-2 and TRBJ2-3; the D gene is possibly TRBD1 (5 bases). Germline CDR1 SGHTA, CDR2 FQGNSA. Trimming left V 5 bases short and J 4 bases short, with 13 bases between. There are 14 residues in the CDR3. In DNA, the CDR3 is TGTGCCAGCAGCGCTCGGGTGGGGCCAGATACGCAGTATTTT. This translates into CASSARVGPDTQYF.

CDR3 region: CASSKRGGGNYGYTF. CDR3 bases: TGTGCCAGCAGCAAAAGAGGAGGAGGTAACTATGGCTACACCTTC. This chain connects TRBV21-1 to TRBJ1-2. TRBV21-1 is a known pseudogene. CDR3 length: 15 residues.

V is TRBV5-1 and J is TRBJ2-7, with D tentatively TRBD1 or TRBD2 (5 bases each). In germline, CDR1 is SGHRS, CDR2 YFSETQ. V shed 3 bases and J shed 2 bases, with 12 bases lying between them. The CDR3 has 14 residues. The CDR3 sequence: CASSSRGVTYEQYF. CDR3 sequence (DNA): TGCGCCAGCAGCTCGAGGGGTGTAACCTACGAGCAGTACTTC. Filled out from reference TRBV5-1 and TRBJ2-7, the complete variable domain reads KAGVTQTPRYLIKTRGQQVTLSCSPISGHRSVSWYQQTPGQGLQFLFEYFSETQRNKGNFPGRFSGRQFSNSRSEMNVSTLELGDSALYLCASSSRGVTYEQYFGPGTRLTVT.

The V call is TRBV19, the J call TRBJ1-2; a possible D gene is TRBD1 (5 bases). This CDR3 comprises 16 residues. Trimming cost V 3 bases and J 3 bases, with 17 bases left between them. CDR1 is LNHDA, CDR2 SQIVND, per germline (reference sequence). The CDR3 here is CASSMNEGRAYYGYTF. The CDR3, as DNA: TGTGCCAGTAGTATGAATGAGGGGCGCGCATACTATGGCTACACCTTC.

V is TRBV6-1 and J is TRBJ2-7, with 9 bases matching TRBD2. Germline trimming cut 4 bases from V and 2 bases from J; bases unmatched to any gene: 12. This CDR3 has 17 amino acids. Germline assignment: CDR1 MNHNS and CDR2 SASEGT. CDR3 protein: CASSGWTTSGRTYEQYF. CDR3 DNA sequence: TGTGCCAGCAGTGGATGGACCACTAGCGGGCGAACCTACGAGCAGTACTTC.

The V gene is TRBV7-9, the J gene TRBJ2-5; no firm D call. This CDR3 contains 16 residues. Trimming took 5 bases from V and 0 from J, leaving 16 bases between them. Germline CDR1 SEHNR, CDR2 FQNEAQ (reference sequence). DNA for the CDR3: TGTGCCAGCAGCCCCCCCGCAGGTAGAAACCAAGAGACCCAGTACTTC. It yields the protein CASSPPAGRNQETQYF.

V gene TRBV6-1 combines with J gene TRBJ2-3; TRBD2 is a possible D gene (6 bases). Germline V gives CDR1 MNHNS, CDR2 SASEGT. With 5 bases removed from V and 0 bases from J, the gap between germline ends came to 12 bases. The CDR3 is 15 residues long. DNA for the CDR3: TGTGCCAGCAGTCAGCCCGGGACTAGCACAGATACGCAGTATTTT. It encodes CASSQPGTSTDTQYF.

The chain combines TRBV27 with TRBJ2-1; 9 nucleotides line up with TRBD2. V lost 1 base, J lost 7 bases, and 2 bases stayed unmatched. The CDR3 consists of 14 residues. The V gene's germline CDR1 is MNHEY and CDR2 SMNVEV (reference sequence). The CDR3 sequence: CASSLLAGANEQFF. The CDR3 nucleotides are TGTGCCAGCAGTTTATTAGCGGGAGCGAATGAGCAGTTCTTC.

This clone has a single count. The rearrangement joins TRBV7-1 to TRBJ1-2; D is perhaps TRBD1 (5 bases). TRBV7-1 is annotated as an ORF whose role is uncertain. The CDR3 is 13 residues long. The ends were cut back, 4 bases at V and 8 bases at J, with 14 bases in the middle. CDR3 sequence: CASSLALRGGYTF. CDR3 in DNA: TGTGCCAGCAGCTTAGCGTTGCGGGGCGGCTACACCTTC.

The chain combines TRBV30 with TRBJ1-1; TRBD1 aligns across 9 bases. There are 11 residues in the CDR3. CDR1 is GTSNPN and CDR2 is SVGIG in the germline V gene (reference sequence). Trimming at V came to 3 bases and at J to 13 bases, leaving 6 bases not matched to a gene. The CDR3 spells CAWRKDRGIFF. CDR3 DNA: TGTGCCTGGAGGAAGGACAGGGGAATTTTCTTT.